This is a list of T cell receptor beta chains from one sample in a study of blood T cell repertoires in COVID-19. Measured with immunoSEQ multiplex PCR; TCRdb has only the in-frame clones, and not every one. The sample has roughly 60,000 clones; just under 75% are singletons. The sequenced sample consisted of peripheral blood. The receptors derive from a woman aged 70-85 years with COVID-19, enrolled during active disease. Each CDR3 is given with its conserved first and last residue. The D gene is left open where the match is weak. Not every row has a clone size; where given, it reads once, few, many or a size class.

- TRBJ1-6 TRBD1 TRBV27 CASKFGQGNNSPLHF TGTGCCAGCAAATTTGGACAGGGGAATAATTCACCCCTCCACTTT
- TRBJ1-5 - TRBV27 CASSDGGNSNQPQHF TGTGCCAGCTCTGACGGGGGTAATAGCAATCAGCCCCAGCATTTT
- TRBJ1-1 TRBD1 TRBV5-1 CASSLGDSLNTEAFF TGCGCCAGCAGCCTTGGGGACAGTCTGAACACTGAAGCTTTCTTT
- TRBJ2-3 - TRBV6-4 CASSEGASTDTQYF TGTGCCAGCAGTGAAGGGGCAAGCACAGATACGCAGTATTTT
- TRBJ1-2 - TRBV9 CASSVSTNYGYTF TGTGCCAGCAGCGTTTCAACTAACTATGGCTACACCTTC
- TRBJ1-6 TRBD1 TRBV6-5 CASRSDRVGSPLHF TGTGCCAGCAGATCCGACAGGGTAGGGTCACCCCTCCACTTT
- TRBJ1-1 - TRBV7-2 CASSLGPDRNTEAFF TGTGCCAGCAGCTTAGGCCCCGACAGGAACACTGAAGCTTTCTTT
- TRBJ2-3 - TRBV6-5 CASTEGDRPTDTQYF TGTGCCAGCACCGAGGGGGACCGACCCACAGATACGCAGTATTTT
few TRBJ1-5 - TRBV7-3 CASSIARDQPQHF TGTGCCAGCAGCATTGCCAGGGATCAGCCCCAGCATTTT
- TRBJ2-1 TRBD2 TRBV7-9 CASSSPTSGRRRGNEQFF TGTGCCAGCAGCTCCCCCACTAGCGGGCGCCGGCGGGGCAATGAGCAGTTCTTC
- TRBJ1-4 - TRBV19 CASSHRDGNEKLFF TGTGCCAGTAGTCACAGGGACGGTAATGAAAAACTGTTTTTT
few TRBJ2-1 - TRBV7-8 CASSSTGSSYNEQFF TGTGCCAGCAGCTCGACGGGGAGCTCCTACAATGAGCAGTTCTTC
- TRBJ1-3 - TRBV18 CASSPLGQGDTGNTIYF TGTGCCAGCTCACCACTCGGTCAGGGTGATACTGGAAACACCATATATTTT
- TRBJ1-2 TRBD1 TRBV6-1 CASSEGDSYGYTF TGTGCCAGCAGTGAAGGGGACAGCTATGGCTACACCTTC
- TRBJ1-2 - TRBV2 CASSPPVAGSGYGYTF TGTGCCAGCAGCCCTCCCGTGGCAGGGTCCGGCTATGGCTACACCTTC
- TRBJ1-6 - TRBV6-2/TRBV6-3 CASSEGAYNSPLHF TGTGCCAGCAGTGAGGGGGCCTATAATTCACCCCTCCACTTT
once TRBJ2-3 - TRBV11-3 CASSLLAGSSTDTQYF TGTGCCAGCAGCTTATTGGCGGGATCGTCTACAGATACGCAGTATTTT
few TRBJ1-5 TRBD1 TRBV4-3 CASSRAVTGVGNQPQHF TGCGCCAGCAGCCGCGCAGTTACAGGGGTGGGCAATCAGCCCCAGCATTTT
- TRBJ1-5 - TRBV27 CASSFNSNQPQHF TGTGCCAGCAGTTTTAATAGCAATCAGCCCCAGCATTTT
- TRBJ2-1 - TRBV10-3 CAISEFTNSFEQFF TGTGCCATCAGTGAGTTCACCAATAGCTTTGAGCAGTTCTTC
few TRBJ1-5 - TRBV6-5 CASSYSLNQPQHF TGTGCCAGCAGTTATTCCCTAAATCAGCCCCAGCATTTT
- TRBJ2-1 - TRBV6-5 CASSYWRAKYNEQFF TGTGCCAGCAGTTACTGGAGGGCCAAGTACAATGAGCAGTTCTTC
- TRBJ1-1 - TRBV19 CASSITGGGEAFF TGTGCCAGTAGTATTACGGGAGGGGGAGAAGCTTTCTTT
few TRBJ1-1 - TRBV5-1 CASSGTGDPQAAAFF TGCGCCAGCAGCGGAACAGGCGACCCGCAAGCTGCAGCTTTCTTT
- TRBJ2-1 TRBD2 TRBV7-2 CASSPRAAGLSYNEQFF TGTGCCAGCAGCCCGAGGGCAGCGGGACTCTCCTACAATGAGCAGTTCTTC